The next 9 T cell receptor beta chains were all read from a single sample in a study of blood T cell repertoires in COVID-19. Using immunoSEQ multiplex PCR, the repertoire was profiled, and TCRdb retains in-frame clones only, with some absent. The sample consists of fewer than 300,000 clones, 88% of them appearing once. The sequenced material came from peripheral blood. These receptor sequences come from a woman between 35 and 50 years old who had recovered from COVID-19.

The chain links TRBV9 to TRBJ1-3; D possibly corresponds to TRBD1 (5 bases). The CDR3 extends over 14 amino acids. The V end was cut by 2 bases, the J end by 4 bases, with 10 bases between. Germline CDR1 and CDR2: SGDLS and YYNGEE. The CDR3 nucleotides read TGTGCCAGCAGCGTGTCTGGGGCCGGAAACACCATATATTTT. Translating it yields CASSVSGAGNTIYF.

Remarks on this clone: Distinct nucleotide sequences in the sample also encode this CDR3. The rearrangement uses TRBV7-2 and TRBJ1-1, with 9 bases lining up with TRBD1. The V and J ends lost 5 bases and 2 bases, in that order; junction bases with no gene match: 3. CDR3 length equals 14 residues. In germline, CDR1 is SGHTA, CDR2 FQGNSA. The CDR3 sequence: CASSRDRANTEAFF. Here the CDR3 DNA reads TGTGCCAGCAGCCGGGACAGGGCCAACACTGAAGCTTTCTTT.

The rearrangement joins TRBV9 to TRBJ2-5, with 12 bases fitting TRBD1. Germline values: CDR1 SGDLS, CDR2 YYNGEE. Germline trimming cut 4 bases from V and 5 bases from J; bases unmatched to any gene: 9. The CDR3 length is 16 residues. CDR3 DNA sequence: TGTGCCAGCAGCACAGCCGGGACAGGGGGCGGGGAGACCCAGTACTTC. Translated: CASSTAGTGGGETQYF.

This chain links TRBV6-5 with TRBJ1-2; 10 bases match TRBD1. Germline V CDR1 and CDR2: MNHEY, SVGAGI. CDR3 length: 14 amino acids. The V segment lost 6 bases and the J segment 5 bases; nucleotides outside the gene matches: 6. CDR3 nucleotide sequence: TGTGCCAGCAGACCGGGACAGGGGAAGTATGGCTACACCTTC. Protein sequence: CASRPGQGKYGYTF.

The chain employs TRBV9 and TRBJ2-1; 7 bases agree with TRBD2. The V gene's germline CDR1 is SGDLS and CDR2 YYNGEE. Germline trimming cut 3 bases from V and 9 bases from J; bases unmatched to any gene: 3. The CDR3 consists of 12 residues. For the CDR3, the DNA is TGTGCCAGCAGCGGAACTAGCGCTGAGCAGTTCTTC. This codes for CASSGTSAEQFF.

The genes are TRBV10-3 and TRBJ2-1; 9 positions match TRBD2. Trimming took 11 bases from V and 5 from J; bases not matched to a gene: 7. In germline, CDR1 is ENHRY, CDR2 SYGVKD. This CDR3 comprises 13 residues. The CDR3 region is CASTAGGNNEQFF. The CDR3 nucleotides are TGTGCCTCCACGGCGGGAGGGAACAATGAGCAGTTCTTC.

The rearrangement uses TRBV6-5 and TRBJ2-3; the match to TRBD2 covers 8 bases. The germline CDR1 and CDR2 sequences are MNHEY and SVGAGI. CDR3 length: 15 residues. The V gene end was trimmed by 7 bases and the J gene end by 0 bases; junction bases not matched to a gene: 6. CDR3 coding DNA: TGTGCCAGCACTTCAGCGGGGGCTAGCACAGATACGCAGTATTTT. Translation gives CASTSAGASTDTQYF.

This clone appeared once. V gene TRBV3-1 (or the pseudogene TRBV3-2) combines with J gene TRBJ2-7; 11 bases line up with TRBD2. The length of the CDR3 is 15 residues. V lost 4 bases and J lost 2; bases outside the gene matches: 4. CDR1 LGHDT and CDR2 YNNKEL come from the germline V gene (reference sequence). In DNA, the CDR3 is TGTGCCAGCAGCCCCGGGACTAGCGGCACCTACGAGCAGTACTTC. Its translation: CASSPGTSGTYEQYF.

The gene calls are TRBV7-2 and TRBJ2-1; D not resolved. This CDR3 is 14 amino acids long. V was trimmed by 8 bases and J by 3 bases, leaving 14 bases between them. Germline lookup yields CDR1 SGHTA and CDR2 FQGNSA. This CDR3 is CASGGASYYNEQFF. The CDR3 region has the DNA TGTGCCAGCGGCGGTGCATCGTACTACAATGAGCAGTTCTTC.